The 27 T cell receptor beta chains below all came from one sample that was sequenced in a study of blood T cell repertoires in COVID-19. The repertoire was sequenced with immunoSEQ multiplex PCR; TCRdb's copy has only in-frame clones and lacks some. There are about 210,000 clones in the sample; just over 90% occur only once, and approximately 1.2% lies in the top ten. Sequencing was done on a sample of peripheral blood. These TCRs come from a man younger than 40 with acute or convalescent COVID-19.

The chain recombines TRBV30 with TRBJ1-3; a weak D match, TRBD1 (6 bases). The CDR3 has 13 residues. V shed 4 bases and J shed 6 bases, with 13 bases lying between them. In germline, CDR1 is GTSNPN, CDR2 SVGIG (reference sequence). CDR3 loop: CAWTTGPANTIYF. CDR3 in DNA: TGTGCCTGGACAACAGGGCCCGCAAACACCATATATTTT.

V and J are TRBV11-2 and TRBJ2-1; 13 nucleotides agree with TRBD2. After removal of 0 bases from V and 14 bases from J, the junction contained 4 bases not matched to a gene. The germline CDR1 and CDR2 sequences are SGHAT and FQNNGV. The CDR3 runs 14 residues. The CDR3, as DNA: TGTGCCAGCAGCTTAGAGAGGACTAGCGGGAGAAAGTTCTTC. It translates to CASSLERTSGRKFF.

This chain links TRBV2 with TRBJ2-1; the D gene is possibly TRBD2 (5 bases). The V end was cut by 3 bases, the J end by 5 bases, with 11 bases between. Germline CDR1 reads SNHLY; CDR2 reads FYNNEI. The CDR3 has 14 amino acids. The CDR3 sequence: CASSDRSSDNEQFF. CDR3 nucleotide sequence: TGTGCCAGCAGTGACAGGAGTAGCGACAATGAGCAGTTCTTC.

The rearrangement uses TRBV5-1 and TRBJ2-1, with a tentative D call TRBD1 (7 bases). In germline, CDR1 is SGHRS, CDR2 YFSETQ. The CDR3 sequence is 13 residues long. V lost 7 bases and J lost 5, with 13 bases in between. CDR3 sequence reads: CASGGGAHNEQFF. CDR3 DNA sequence: TGCGCCAGCGGAGGGGGCGCGCACAATGAGCAGTTCTTC.

This chain uses TRBV18 with TRBJ2-3; 7 nucleotides match TRBD2. V lost 3 bases, J lost 6 bases, and 12 bases stayed unmatched. The CDR3 contains 16 residues. Germline values: CDR1 KGHSH, CDR2 LQKENI. The CDR3 region is CASSPTLAPGGDTQYF. As DNA, the CDR3 is TGTGCCAGCTCACCGACACTAGCGCCCGGCGGGGATACGCAGTATTTT.

The chain couples TRBV4-1 to TRBJ1-2; a possible D gene is TRBD1 (6 bases). The CDR3 spans 14 residues. In germline, CDR1 is MGHRA, CDR2 YSYEKL. The germline V and J ends were trimmed by 3 bases and 8 bases, with 16 bases remaining between them. The CDR3 DNA is TGCGCCAGCAGCCACCCCCCCGGGGGGCGCGGCTACACCTTC. Amino acids: CASSHPPGGRGYTF.

The V call is TRBV18, the J call TRBJ2-3; D perhaps matches TRBD2 (6 bases). The V gene lost 6 bases and the J gene lost 2 bases, with 12 bases spanning the gap. This CDR3 has 14 residues. CDR1 and CDR2 (germline): KGHSH, LQKENI. CDR3 residues: CASSPGLNTDTQYF. DNA of the CDR3: TGTGCCAGCTCGCCGGGACTGAACACAGATACGCAGTATTTT.

Written as DNA, the CDR3 is TGTGCCAGCATGGGCAGAATCAATCAGCCCCAGCATTTT. Protein product: CASMGRINQPQHF. V usage is TRBV6-5 and J usage is TRBJ1-5; D gene unclear. Trimming took off 7 bases at V and 3 bases at J, with 10 bases between the two ends. The CDR3 has 13 amino acids. Germline assignment: CDR1 MNHEY and CDR2 SVGAGI.

This clone was recorded at least ten times. This sequence joins TRBV19 and TRBJ1-4; no reliable D call. V lost 4 bases to trimming and J lost 12 bases, with 15 bases between them. CDR1 is LNHDA and CDR2 is SQIVND in the germline V gene (reference sequence). The CDR3 runs 13 residues. The CDR3 spells CASSTGWTSQLFF. CDR3 nucleotide sequence: TGTGCCAGTAGTACGGGGTGGACCAGTCAACTGTTTTTT. Supplemented by reference TRBV19 and TRBJ1-4, the full variable domain reads DGGITQSPKYLFRKEGQNVTLSCEQNLNHDAMYWYRQDPGQGLRLIYYSQIVNDFQKGDIAEGYSVSREKKESFPLTVTSAQKNPTAFYLCASSTGWTSQLFFGSGTQLSVL.

The chain recombines TRBV2 with TRBJ1-5; 10 bases line up with TRBD1. Germline CDR1 and CDR2: SNHLY and FYNNEI. The CDR3 is 15 residues long. V lost 7 bases, J lost 4 bases, and 7 bases stayed unmatched. CDR3 nucleotides: TGTGCCAGCACCACGGGACAGGGGCGTAATCAGCCCCAGCATTTT. It yields the protein CASTTGQGRNQPQHF.

This clone has only one observation. V gene TRBV4-1 combines with J gene TRBJ1-5, with 8 nucleotides matching TRBD1. The V gene end was trimmed by 4 bases and the J gene end by 7 bases; junction bases not matched to a gene: 6. Germline values: CDR1 MGHRA, CDR2 YSYEKL. The CDR3 sequence is 14 residues long. This CDR3 is CASSPDRVWQPQHF. In DNA, the CDR3 is TGCGCCAGCAGCCCGGACAGGGTTTGGCAGCCCCAGCATTTT.

CDR3 DNA sequence: TGTGCCACCTCTGGGACATATGGCTACACCTTC. Protein product: CATSGTYGYTF. The V call is TRBV15, the J call TRBJ1-2; TRBD1 might be the D (6 bases). CDR1 LNHNV and CDR2 YYDKDF come from the germline V gene (reference sequence). V dropped 8 bases and J dropped 5 bases, with 9 bases sitting between them. The CDR3 contains 11 residues.

The chain recombines TRBV2 with TRBJ2-1, with D possibly TRBD2 on 7 matching bases. The CDR3 sequence is 13 residues long. Germline CDR1 reads SNHLY; CDR2 reads FYNNEI. V lost 11 bases and J 5 bases, leaving 16 bases between the germline ends. The CDR3, as DNA: TGTGCCCTTGCGGGGGCGGCCGACAATGAGCAGTTCTTC. It specifies CALAGAADNEQFF.

This clone was seen more than once but under ten times. The chain uses TRBV27 and TRBJ2-1, with a tentative D call TRBD2 (7 bases). Trimming removed 5 bases at V and 3 bases at J, with 14 bases between. CDR1 is MNHEY, CDR2 SMNVEV, per germline (reference sequence). The CDR3 length is 15 residues. This chain's CDR3 is CASSGGGQVYNEQFF. CDR3 sequence (DNA): TGTGCCAGCAGTGGGGGGGGACAAGTCTACAATGAGCAGTTCTTC.

The rearrangement joins TRBV9 to TRBJ2-7; TRBD2 might be the D (5 bases). Trimming removed 4 bases from V and 0 bases from J, with 20 bases in between. Germline CDR1 SGDLS, CDR2 YYNGEE. This CDR3 is built from 17 residues. CDR3 sequence reads: CASSTQTAAGPSYEQYF. In DNA, the CDR3 is TGTGCCAGCAGCACTCAAACGGCGGCGGGTCCCTCCTACGAGCAGTACTTC.

V is TRBV25-1 and J is TRBJ2-7; a possible D gene is TRBD1 (6 bases). Germline CDR1 and CDR2: MGHDK and SYGVNS. V gave up 6 bases and J gave up 1 base, with 10 bases separating them. The CDR3 extends over 13 amino acids. This CDR3 is CASSRGFSYEQYF. The CDR3 nucleotides are TGTGCCAGCAGCAGGGGTTTTTCCTACGAGCAGTACTTC.

The V gene is TRBV4-1, the J gene TRBJ1-2; 12 bases are a match to TRBD1. The CDR3 has 16 amino acids. Germline CDR1 reads MGHRA; CDR2 reads YSYEKL. The ends lost 0 bases at V and 8 bases at J; junction bases unmatched: 7. DNA for the CDR3: TGCGCCAGCAGCCAAGAACCGGGACAGGGGGCGCGAGGCTACACCTTC. Translated, it gives CASSQEPGQGARGYTF.

The chain joins TRBV3-1 (or the pseudogene TRBV3-2) to TRBJ1-1; D is perhaps TRBD1 (5 bases). CDR1 is LGHDT, CDR2 YNNKEL, per germline (reference sequence). The CDR3 is 14 amino acids. V was cut by 0 bases and J by 7 bases, with 12 bases left in between. The CDR3: CASSQDYVTGEAFF. Written as DNA, the CDR3 is TGTGCCAGCAGCCAAGATTACGTTACAGGTGAAGCTTTCTTT.

The chain has TRBV28 and TRBJ1-5, with 8 bases matching TRBD1. Looked up from germline, CDR1 is MDHEN and CDR2 is SYDVKM. V lost 6 bases to trimming and J lost 1 base; unmatched junction nucleotides: 8. CDR3 length: 16 residues. The CDR3 sequence: CASSYQGARSNQPQHF. CDR3 DNA sequence: TGTGCCAGCAGCTATCAGGGGGCAAGAAGCAATCAGCCCCAGCATTTT. Drawing the rest from reference TRBV28 and TRBJ1-5, the complete variable domain is DVKVTQSSRYLVKRTGEKVFLECVQDMDHENMFWYRQDPGLGLRLIYFSYDVKMKEKGDIPEGYSVSREKKERFSLILESASTNQTSMYLCASSYQGARSNQPQHFGDGTRLSIL.

The rearrangement joins TRBV7-9 to TRBJ1-1; the match to TRBD1 covers 10 bases. The CDR3 covers 14 residues. The germline gives CDR1 SEHNR, CDR2 FQNEAQ (reference sequence). Losses at the gene ends were 7 bases for V and 5 bases for J; bases not matched to a gene: 7. In DNA, the CDR3 is TGTGCCAGCATCCCCCGGACAGGGGGTACTGAAGCTTTCTTT. This codes for CASIPRTGGTEAFF. The whole variable domain, filled in from reference TRBV7-9 and TRBJ1-1, reads DTGVSQNPRHKITKRGQNVTFRCDPISEHNRLYWYRQTLGQGPEFLTYFQNEAQLEKSRLLSDRFSAERPKGSFSTLEIQRTEQGDSAMYLCASIPRTGGTEAFFGQGTRLTVV.

This rearrangement joins TRBV5-5 to TRBJ2-7; 7 bases agree with TRBD1. Looked up from germline, CDR1 is SGHKS and CDR2 is YYEKEE (reference sequence). This CDR3 comprises 13 residues. The trim removed 6 bases at V and 1 base at J, leaving 4 bases unmatched. CDR3 region: CASTSGQSYEQYF. CDR3 nucleotide sequence: TGTGCCAGCACCTCGGGACAGTCCTACGAGCAGTACTTC.

J is TRBJ2-7 and V is TRBV3-1 (or the pseudogene TRBV3-2); 7 bases align to TRBD2. The CDR3 is made up of 15 amino acids. Germline V gene lookup returns CDR1 LGHDT and CDR2 YNNKEL (reference sequence). The V segment lost 3 bases and the J segment 1 base; nucleotides outside the gene matches: 6. The CDR3 loop is CASSQGLAASYEQYF. The CDR3 nucleotides read TGTGCCAGCAGCCAGGGGCTAGCGGCTTCCTACGAGCAGTACTTC.

CDR3 sequence: CASSSGLAGGTDTQYF. The CDR3, as DNA: TGCGCCAGCAGCTCCGGACTAGCGGGGGGCACAGATACGCAGTATTTT. This chain links TRBV5-1 with TRBJ2-3; 13 bases fit TRBD2. This CDR3 contains 16 residues. J was trimmed by 1 base and V by 3 bases; bases with no gene match: 2. From germline, CDR1 is SGHRS and CDR2 YFSETQ.

The rearrangement joins TRBV18 to TRBJ2-5, with 11 bases that match TRBD1. V shed 5 bases and J 6 bases; nucleotides not matched to a gene: 11. The CDR3 covers 16 residues. CDR1 and CDR2 from the germline V gene are KGHSH and LQKENI. The CDR3 bases are TGTGCCAGCTCAACCTCGGGACAGGGGGTGAGGAAGACCCAGTACTTC. Protein: CASSTSGQGVRKTQYF.

The chain combines TRBV3-1 (or the pseudogene TRBV3-2) with TRBJ2-7; the match to TRBD1 covers 12 bases. Germline loops: CDR1 LGHDT, CDR2 YNNKEL (reference sequence). The CDR3 extends over 18 amino acids. J was trimmed by 5 bases and V by 6 bases; bases with no gene match: 17. The DNA for the CDR3 is TGTGCCAGCAGTCCCCTGGAGGGACAGGGGGCGCGGTTCGACGAGCAGTACTTC. Translating gives CASSPLEGQGARFDEQYF.

Only one count was recorded for this clone. The rearrangement joins TRBV28 to TRBJ2-1, with TRBD2 matching over 11 bases. CDR1 and CDR2 (germline): MDHEN, SYDVKM. V trimming: 5 bases; J trimming: 6 bases; junction bases outside the gene matches: 6. The CDR3 consists of 15 residues. CDR3 protein: CASSAPSGGINEQFF. The CDR3 DNA sequence: TGTGCCAGCAGTGCACCTAGCGGGGGGATCAATGAGCAGTTCTTC.

V and J are TRBV5-1 and TRBJ2-2; no clear D. CDR1 is SGHRS and CDR2 is YFSETQ in the germline V gene. The CDR3 is made up of 17 amino acids. The V gene lost 0 bases and the J gene lost 2 bases, with 14 bases spanning the gap. The CDR3 protein is CASSLVSDSINTGELFF. CDR3 in DNA: TGCGCCAGCAGCTTGGTATCTGACTCCATAAACACCGGGGAGCTGTTTTTT. Based on the CDR3 plus reference TRBV5-1 and TRBJ2-2, the full variable domain is KAGVTQTPRYLIKTRGQQVTLSCSPISGHRSVSWYQQTPGQGLQFLFEYFSETQRNKGNFPGRFSGRQFSNSRSEMNVSTLELGDSALYLCASSLVSDSINTGELFFGEGSRLTVL.